Listed here are 32 T cell receptor beta chains from one sample, sequenced in a study of cytomegalovirus exposure and HLA in healthy donors. Both 60 Vbeta primers and 13 Jbeta primers went into the PCR. The protocol was immunoSEQ multiplex PCR, while the TCRdb copy is restricted to in-frame clones and leaves out a portion. This sample carries roughly 160,000 clones, roughly 80% of them seen once, and the ten largest clones take around 2.6%. The sample comprised PBMCs. The origin of the receptors is a female donor in good health and CMV-seronegative.

CDR3 region: CASSYSRRVGEKLFF. The DNA for the CDR3 is TGTGCCAGCAGTTACTCGCGGAGGGTTGGGGAAAAACTGTTTTTT. The rearrangement links TRBV6-5 to TRBJ1-4; D remains unclear. This CDR3 has 15 residues. CDR1 MNHEY and CDR2 SVGAGI come from the germline V gene. Deletions cut 0 bases from V and 8 bases from J, with 13 bases between.

A few counts support this clone. J is TRBJ2-7 and V is TRBV28, with unresolved D. The CDR3 spans 11 residues. The germline V and J ends were trimmed by 2 bases and 6 bases, with 5 bases remaining between them. The V gene's germline CDR1 is MDHEN and CDR2 SYDVKM. CDR3 in DNA: TGTGCCAGCAGTTTAGCGCGCGAGCAGTACTTC. Protein product: CASSLAREQYF.

The rearrangement links TRBV7-9 to TRBJ2-5, with 8 bases identical to TRBD2. J gave up 2 bases and V 1 base, and 6 bases lay outside the gene matches. The CDR3 contains 16 residues. The germline V gene encodes CDR1 SEHNR and CDR2 FQNEAQ (reference sequence). The CDR3 loop is CASSLGIAGLQETQYF. The DNA of the CDR3 is TGTGCCAGCAGCTTAGGTATAGCGGGACTACAAGAGACCCAGTACTTC.

Points on this clone: One junction end disagrees with the germline gene, perhaps due to a read error. V usage is TRBV7-7 and J usage is TRBJ2-3, with a possible D match to TRBD2 (6 bases). The CDR3 extends over 14 amino acids. CDR1 is SSHAT and CDR2 is FNYEAQ in the germline V gene (reference sequence). Here the CDR3 DNA reads TGTGCTAGCAGCCCAACGGGAGCGGCAGATACGCAGTATTTT. Translated, it gives CASSPTGAADTQYF.

The rearrangement uses TRBV5-8 and TRBJ1-5; 12 bases fit TRBD1. The germline V gene has CDR1 SGHTS and CDR2 YDEGEE. Unmatched junction bases numbered 6, after V lost 3 bases and J lost 5 bases. This CDR3 spans 16 amino acids. The CDR3 DNA sequence: TGTGCCAGCAGCTATTCGGGACAGGGGGCTCATCAGCCCCAGCATTTT. Residues: CASSYSGQGAHQPQHF. The variable domain in full, with the rest retrieved from reference TRBV5-8 and TRBJ1-5, is EAGVTQSPTHLIKTRGQQATLRCSPISGHTSVYWYQQALGLGLQFLLWYDEGEERNRGNFPPRFSGRQFPNYSSELNVNALELEDSALYLCASSYSGQGAHQPQHFGDGTRLSIL.

V usage is TRBV6-1 and J usage is TRBJ2-7; 10 bases map to TRBD1. V shed 7 bases, J shed 12 bases, and the junction held 18 bases outside the gene matches. This CDR3 comprises 15 residues. Germline values: CDR1 MNHNS, CDR2 SASEGT. CDR3 sequence reads: CASITGDRGVSPAYF. DNA for the CDR3: TGTGCCAGCATTACGGGGGACAGGGGTGTGTCTCCCGCGTACTTC.

The rearrangement uses TRBV19 and TRBJ1-6; D is unclear. The germline V gene encodes CDR1 LNHDA and CDR2 SQIVND (reference sequence). Deletions cut 5 bases from V and 6 bases from J, with 14 bases between. The CDR3 spans 15 residues. The CDR3 nucleotides are TGTGCCAGTAGTTCCCCGCGACGGGTTAATTCACCCCTCCACTTT. Translating gives CASSSPRRVNSPLHF.

This clone was observed a few times. The chain links TRBV6-6 to TRBJ2-2; 9 bases map to TRBD1. The V gene's germline CDR1 is MNHNY and CDR2 SVGAGI (reference sequence). CDR3 length: 16 residues. V dropped 6 bases and J dropped 3; count of bases not matched to a gene: 8. CDR3 in DNA: TGTGCCAGCAGCCTCCCGGGACAGGGACACACCGGGGAGCTGTTTTTT. Translating gives CASSLPGQGHTGELFF.

The rearrangement links TRBV18 to TRBJ2-1, with 13 nucleotides matching TRBD2. From germline, CDR1 is KGHSH and CDR2 LQKENI. The CDR3 covers 17 residues. V shed 5 bases, J shed 0 bases, and the junction held 4 bases outside the gene matches. The CDR3 DNA reads as TGTGCCAGCTCATCACTAGCGGGAGGGAGCTCCTACAATGAGCAGTTCTTC. Protein product: CASSSLAGGSSYNEQFF.

The chain carries TRBV19 and TRBJ1-5, with a possible D match to TRBD1 (6 bases). Germline assignment: CDR1 LNHDA and CDR2 SQIVND (reference sequence). This CDR3 is 15 amino acids long. V lost 6 bases, J lost 4 bases, and 16 bases lay in between. The CDR3 nucleotides read TGTGCCAGTAGGGGGGCCCCGGAAGGGAATCAGCCCCAGCATTTT. Translated, it gives CASRGAPEGNQPQHF.

V and J are TRBV29-1 and TRBJ2-5, with a possible D match to TRBD2 (6 bases). The CDR3 is 13 residues long. The ends were cut back, 2 bases at V and 3 bases at J, with 10 bases in the middle. The V gene's germline CDR1 is SQVTM and CDR2 ANQGSEA. The CDR3 loop reads CSVESPSEETQYF. CDR3 in DNA: TGCAGCGTTGAAAGCCCTAGCGAAGAGACCCAGTACTTC.

The rearrangement uses TRBV7-9 and TRBJ2-7; D gene ambiguous. This CDR3 has 12 amino acids. CDR1 is SEHNR and CDR2 is FQNEAQ in the germline V gene (reference sequence). V gave up 1 base and J gave up 5 bases, with 6 bases separating them. The CDR3 DNA reads TGTGCCAGCAGCTTAGACTACCACGAGCAGTACTTC. Translated, it gives CASSLDYHEQYF. The full variable domain, with the rest looked up from reference TRBV7-9 and TRBJ2-7, is DTGVSQNPRHKITKRGQNVTFRCDPISEHNRLYWYRQTLGQGPEFLTYFQNEAQLEKSRLLSDRFSAERPKGSFSTLEIQRTEQGDSAMYLCASSLDYHEQYFGPGTRLTVT.

V and J are TRBV29-1 and TRBJ2-7, with D maybe TRBD2 (5 bases). Trimming left V 6 bases short and J 0 bases short, with 15 bases between. The CDR3 length is 14 residues. Germline-derived CDR1 and CDR2 are SQVTM and ANQGSEA. In nucleotides, the CDR3 is TGCAGCGTGGTCCTAGGAGGATTCTCCTACGAGCAGTACTTC. This translates into CSVVLGGFSYEQYF.

This sequence joins TRBV7-8 and TRBJ2-7; 10 bases are a match to TRBD1. The CDR3 runs 15 residues. The ends lost 4 bases at V and 1 base at J; junction bases unmatched: 4. The germline gives CDR1 SGHVS, CDR2 FQNEAQ. This CDR3 is CASSWGTGDSYEQYF. CDR3 sequence (DNA): TGTGCCAGCAGCTGGGGGACAGGGGATTCCTACGAGCAGTACTTC.

This clone was detected a few times. J is TRBJ1-4 and V is TRBV30, with D maybe TRBD1 (6 bases). Per germline, CDR1 GTSNPN and CDR2 SVGIG (reference sequence). The CDR3 covers 15 residues. V lost 5 bases, J lost 0 bases, and 13 bases lay in between. CDR3 region: CAWGRTGSTNEKLFF. The CDR3 DNA reads as TGTGCCTGGGGACGAACAGGGTCAACTAATGAAAAACTGTTTTTT.

The J gene is TRBJ2-7, the V gene TRBV7-9; the match to TRBD2 covers 7 bases. Germline CDR1 and CDR2: SEHNR and FQNEAQ (reference sequence). The length of the CDR3 is 17 residues. The J segment lost 2 bases and the V segment lost 5 bases, leaving 15 bases of the junction unmatched. CDR3 nucleotide sequence: TGTGCCAGCAGCCCAACACCCCTCGGGGGGACGACCTACGAGCAGTACTTC. It is translated as CASSPTPLGGTTYEQYF.

The V call is TRBV28, the J call TRBJ2-3; no reliable D call. CDR1 is MDHEN and CDR2 is SYDVKM in the germline V gene. Trimming stripped 6 bases from V and 6 bases from J, with 10 bases between. The CDR3 is made up of 12 amino acids. CDR3 nucleotides: TGTGCCAGCAGCGAGGTATCGGATACGCAGTATTTT. Residues: CASSEVSDTQYF.

The V gene is TRBV27, the J gene TRBJ2-7; 7 nucleotides align to TRBD2. Germline V gene data show CDR1 as MNHEY and CDR2 as SMNVEV (reference sequence). The CDR3 is made up of 14 amino acids. J lost 3 bases, V lost 5 bases, and 7 bases had no gene match. The CDR3 region is CASSKRDGNYEQYF. The CDR3 DNA follows: TGTGCCAGCAGTAAGCGGGACGGTAACTACGAGCAGTACTTC.

Concerning this clone itself: One end of the junction varies from germline; a read error may be responsible. The genes are TRBV7-9 and TRBJ2-7; D may be TRBD1 (6 bases). The CDR3 contains 15 residues. Per germline, CDR1 SEHNR and CDR2 FQNEAQ (reference sequence). CDR3 sequence: CSSSSPGHEQYEQYF. Here the CDR3 DNA reads TGTTCCAGCAGCTCCCCGGGACACGAACAATACGAGCAGTACTTC.

The chain uses TRBV9 and TRBJ2-7, with D possibly TRBD2 on 6 matching bases. The CDR3 contains 15 residues. The germline V gene has CDR1 SGDLS and CDR2 YYNGEE. V gave up 4 bases and J gave up 3 bases, with 17 bases separating them. In DNA, the CDR3 is TGTGCCAGCAGCCCTTTCTCGGGAGAACTCTACGAGCAGTACTTC. Amino acid sequence: CASSPFSGELYEQYF.

Here the CDR3 DNA reads TGCGCCAGCAGCCCAAGCTGGGGGACTGCCTACAATGAGCAGTTCTTC. Translating it yields CASSPSWGTAYNEQFF. The chain has TRBV4-3 and TRBJ2-1; a possible D gene is TRBD2 (6 bases). The CDR3 consists of 16 residues. Germline CDR1 LGHNA, CDR2 YSLEER. Trimming stripped 4 bases from V and 2 bases from J, with 15 bases between.

The CDR3 sequence is CASSNRRGNQPQHF. The DNA for the CDR3 is TGTGCCAGTAGCAACCGGCGGGGAAATCAGCCCCAGCATTTT. The chain joins TRBV19 to TRBJ1-5, with D unresolved. V shed 6 bases and J shed 4 bases, with 13 bases lying between them. The CDR3 runs to 14 residues. The V gene's germline CDR1 is LNHDA and CDR2 SQIVND (reference sequence).

Here the CDR3 DNA reads TGCGCCAGCAGCTTCGGGGACAGGGGGCTGGCTGAAGCTTTCTTT. Translating gives CASSFGDRGLAEAFF. The chain couples TRBV4-1 to TRBJ1-1; 12 bases align to TRBD1. Germline values: CDR1 MGHRA, CDR2 YSYEKL. V gave up 5 bases and J gave up 6 bases; unmatched junction bases: 7. CDR3 length: 15 amino acids.

V and J are TRBV5-1 and TRBJ2-1; perhaps TRBD1 as D (6 bases). Trimming removed 0 bases at V and 8 bases at J, with 12 bases between. Per the germline V gene, CDR1 is SGHRS and CDR2 is YFSETQ. The CDR3 extends over 14 amino acids. CDR3 nucleotides: TGCGCCAGCAGCTTGGGTCTACAGGGACATGAGCAGTTCTTC. The encoded protein is CASSLGLQGHEQFF.

The chain links TRBV30 to TRBJ1-5; the match to TRBD1 covers 11 bases. Germline trimming cut 1 base from V and 4 bases from J; bases unmatched to any gene: 3. This CDR3 is built from 15 residues. Germline values: CDR1 GTSNPN, CDR2 SVGIG (reference sequence). The CDR3: CAWSAGTGGNQPQHF. The DNA for the CDR3 is TGTGCCTGGAGTGCAGGGACAGGGGGGAATCAGCCCCAGCATTTT.

The chain couples TRBV29-1 to TRBJ2-1; 8 bases map to TRBD1. Trimming cost V 7 bases and J 10 bases; bases outside gene matches: 3. This CDR3 is 10 amino acids long. From germline, CDR1 is SQVTM and CDR2 ANQGSEA. CDR3 nucleotides: TGCAGCGCCCGGGACAGGGAGCAGTTCTTC. Protein sequence: CSARDREQFF.

This chain links TRBV18 with TRBJ1-3; D is possibly TRBD1 (6 bases). Germline CDR1 KGHSH, CDR2 LQKENI. Trimming removed 2 bases at V and 5 bases at J, with 10 bases between. The CDR3 is 14 amino acids. The CDR3 protein is CASSPTGWRNTIYF. For the CDR3, the DNA is TGTGCCAGCTCACCAACAGGGTGGAGAAACACCATATATTTT.

The chain couples TRBV6-6 to TRBJ1-1, with D possibly being TRBD1 (6 bases). Deletions cut 5 bases from V and 6 bases from J, with 22 bases between. Germline V gives CDR1 MNHNY, CDR2 SVGAGI (reference sequence). This CDR3 is 16 amino acids long. In DNA form, the CDR3 reads TGTGCCAGCAGTCTTACGGGGGGCGACAGGAGGCCTGAAGCTTTCTTT. As protein: CASSLTGGDRRPEAFF.

This chain links TRBV30 with TRBJ1-2, with 7 positions matching TRBD1. The CDR3 covers 15 residues. CDR1 GTSNPN and CDR2 SVGIG come from the germline V gene (reference sequence). V lost 7 bases to trimming and J lost 0 bases; unmatched junction nucleotides: 11. In DNA, the CDR3 is TGTGCCTCCATACAGGGGAGCCTTACTAACTATGGCTACACCTTC. Its protein product is CASIQGSLTNYGYTF.

J is TRBJ2-5 and V is TRBV14, with a possible D match to TRBD2 (6 bases). The J call may be in error: the DNA end matches TRBJ2-7 better. The CDR3 runs to 15 residues. Per germline, CDR1 SGHDN and CDR2 FVKESK. CDR3 protein: CASSHWGEPTYEQYF. In nucleotides, the CDR3 is TGTGCCAGCAGCCATTGGGGGGAGCCTACCTACGAGCAGTACTTC.

A few counts support this clone. The rearrangement links TRBV6-1 to TRBJ1-5; D might be TRBD1 (5 bases). Germline V gene lookup returns CDR1 MNHNS and CDR2 SASEGT. CDR3 size: 13 residues. Trimming cost V 4 bases and J 4 bases, with 8 bases left between them. The CDR3 DNA sequence: TGTGCCAGCAGTGGCAGGGAAAATCAGCCCCAGCATTTT. It translates to CASSGRENQPQHF.

This clone was seen once. The J gene is TRBJ2-7, the V gene TRBV6-6; D remains unclear. The CDR3 covers 15 residues. Germline V CDR1 and CDR2: MNHNY, SVGAGI (reference sequence). V was clipped by 0 bases and J by 4 bases, with 13 bases between them. CDR3 protein: CASSYSGEKAYEQYF. For the CDR3, the DNA is TGTGCCAGCAGTTACTCGGGCGAGAAGGCTTACGAGCAGTACTTC.